The clone carrying this T cell receptor beta chain occurred many times. Described time point: newly diagnosed GD, antithyroid drugs for less than 3 months. Extracted RNA from PBMCs served as the source of the TCR library. TCR beta libraries were built with iRepertoire HTBI primers and Arm-PCR of CDR3 regions. In the source study's methods: Across the samples, identification revealed some 64 TRBV and around 14 TRBJ segments. From the multiplex PCR reads, TCRdb called clonotypes with MiXCR, one entry per CDR3 protein. TCRdb's processing, not the authors' own work, is the source of the V and J calls. This repertoire shows about 200,000 distinct CDR3 sequences, roughly 20% found once; its top ten account for about an eighth. This sample is part of a study of regulatory T cells in long-lasting Graves disease. Germline CDR1 is SGHRS and CDR2 is YFSETQ. There are 18 residues in the CDR3. V was cut by 0 bases and J by 8 bases, with 23 bases left in between.

This sample also belongs to another study, concerning T cells in Graves' hyperthyroidism and ophthalmopathy.

The rearrangement joins TRBV5-1 to TRBJ1-4; D uncertain. This clonotype originated in a woman in her thirties with Graves disease. Material: peripheral blood mononuclear cells (PBMCs), obtained at new diagnosis, from a patient treated with antithyroid drugs. CDR3 DNA sequence: TGCGCCAGCAGCTTGGAGATTTACAAGGGAGGCGGGGTGGAAAAACTGTTTTTT. Translating gives CASSLEIYKGGGVEKLFF.